One sample yielded the 10 T cell receptor beta chains listed below, sequenced in a study of blood T cell repertoires in COVID-19. Measured with immunoSEQ multiplex PCR; TCRdb has only the in-frame clones, and not every one. The table has about 84,000 clones, around 83% seen once. Material: peripheral blood. The receptors originated from a man older than 75 with active or convalescent COVID-19.

The CDR3 DNA follows: TGTGCCAGCAGCTTCTCCAGGGACACCGGGGAGCTGTTTTTT. It yields the protein CASSFSRDTGELFF. J is TRBJ2-2 and V is TRBV7-2, with a tentative D call TRBD1 (5 bases). Germline assignment: CDR1 SGHTA and CDR2 FQGNSA. The CDR3 runs 14 residues. V lost 3 bases, J lost 3 bases, and 8 bases lay in between.

The chain links TRBV4-2 to TRBJ1-5, with 7 positions matching TRBD1. Losses at the gene ends were 7 bases for V and 7 bases for J; bases not matched to a gene: 13. The CDR3 loop spans 15 amino acids. The germline gives CDR1 LGHNA, CDR2 YNFKEQ. CDR3 sequence: CASTEYNRGPQPQHF. The CDR3 bases are TGTGCCAGCACCGAATACAACAGGGGACCCCAGCCCCAGCATTTT.

The V and J genes are TRBV19 and TRBJ1-1; 10 bases agree with TRBD1. Trimming at V came to 3 bases and at J to 3 bases, leaving 10 bases not matched to a gene. The CDR3 extends over 17 amino acids. The germline gives CDR1 LNHDA, CDR2 SQIVND (reference sequence). The chain's CDR3 is CASSIMIGTGDDTEAFF. In DNA, the CDR3 is TGTGCCAGTAGTATCATGATTGGGACAGGGGACGACACTGAAGCTTTCTTT.

The chain uses TRBV18 and TRBJ1-5; no definite D call. Trimming removed 2 bases from V and 2 bases from J, with 10 bases in between. CDR3 length: 15 residues. CDR1 and CDR2 (germline): KGHSH, LQKENI. The CDR3 protein is CASSPSSGGNQPQHF. In DNA form, the CDR3 reads TGTGCCAGCTCACCAAGCTCCGGGGGCAATCAGCCCCAGCATTTT.

This chain links TRBV18 with TRBJ2-5; D unclear. The germline V and J ends were trimmed by 3 bases and 4 bases, with 9 bases remaining between them. CDR1 is KGHSH, CDR2 LQKENI, per germline. The CDR3 spans 13 residues. The CDR3 region has the DNA TGTGCCAGCTCACCCCCTACCCGAGAGACCCAGTACTTC. This translates into CASSPPTRETQYF.

The chain couples TRBV2 to TRBJ1-2; 7 bases align to TRBD1. This CDR3 region has 15 residues. Losses at the gene ends were 7 bases for V and 4 bases for J; bases not matched to a gene: 12. Germline loops: CDR1 SNHLY, CDR2 FYNNEI. This CDR3 reads CASKNRQGSGYGYTF. DNA of the CDR3: TGTGCCAGCAAAAACAGACAGGGTTCAGGCTATGGCTACACCTTC.

The V and J genes are TRBV19 and TRBJ1-4; 8 positions agree with TRBD1. The CDR3 is 16 amino acids. Looked up from germline, CDR1 is LNHDA and CDR2 is SQIVND (reference sequence). V lost 3 bases to trimming and J lost 8 bases; unmatched junction nucleotides: 11. CDR3 protein: CASSMAAGTGREKLFF. The CDR3 region has the DNA TGTGCCAGTAGTATGGCGGCGGGGACAGGAAGGGAAAAACTGTTTTTT.

The rearrangement joins TRBV30 to TRBJ1-4; no reliable D call. V dropped 2 bases and J dropped 14 bases, with 12 bases sitting between them. Germline V gives CDR1 GTSNPN, CDR2 SVGIG (reference sequence). The CDR3 has 11 amino acids. CDR3 in amino acids: CAWSFDTGLFF. The DNA of the CDR3 is TGTGCCTGGAGTTTTGATACGGGGCTGTTTTTT. The entire variable domain, with the rest obtained from reference TRBV30 and TRBJ1-4, is as follows: SQTIHQWPATLVQPVGSPLSLECTVEGTSNPNLYWYRQAAGRGLQLLFYSVGIGQISSEVPQNLSASRPQDRQFILSSKKLLLSDSGFYLCAWSFDTGLFFGSGTQLSVL.

The gene calls are TRBV5-4 and TRBJ2-6; tentative D call: TRBD2 (5 bases). CDR3 length: 17 amino acids. Germline V CDR1 and CDR2: SGHNT, YYREEE (reference sequence). The V and J ends lost 4 bases and 1 base respectively, with 15 bases between them. This CDR3 reads CASSPGMGFSGANVLTF. CDR3 nucleotides: TGTGCCAGCAGCCCCGGGATGGGCTTTTCTGGGGCCAACGTCCTGACTTTC. The entire variable domain, with the rest obtained from reference TRBV5-4 and TRBJ2-6, is as follows: ETGVTQSPTHLIKTRGQQVTLRCSSQSGHNTVSWYQQALGQGPQFIFQYYREEENGRGNFPPRFSGLQFPNYSSELNVNALELDDSALYLCASSPGMGFSGANVLTFGAGSRLTVL.

The rearrangement joins TRBV6-2 or TRBV6-3 to TRBJ1-1; 7 positions match TRBD1. V lost 2 bases to trimming and J lost 8 bases; unmatched junction nucleotides: 5. Germline assignment: CDR1 MNHEY and CDR2 SVGEGT. The CDR3 has 13 residues. CDR3 region: CASSYGGQQEAFF. The CDR3 DNA follows: TGTGCCAGCAGTTACGGGGGACAGCAAGAAGCTTTCTTT.